This T cell receptor (beta chain) was obtained from a study of T-cell reconstitution after alpha-beta-depleted transplantation in children. TCRbeta library construction was performed incorporating unique molecular identifiers. TCRdb fed the PCR reads into MiXCR, producing one record per CDR3 protein. Among around 240,000 distinct CDR3 sequences listed, approximately 8% were seen once. Deletions cut 4 bases from V and 5 bases from J, with 5 bases between. The CDR3 covers 11 residues. Findings and limits, study-wide: Surviving recipient cells, namely T cells and thymic progenitors, were the source of high day-60 TCRbeta diversity in some patients. After transplant, at about two months, alpha-beta T cells were reportedly derived from several hundred expanded graft clones. Newly produced T cells mostly accounted for T-cell counts and diversity one year post-transplant.

This clonotype was counted at least ten times. The antigen remains undetermined. The genes are TRBV12-3 or TRBV12-4 and TRBJ2-5; unclear D gene. The starting material was PBMCs, mostly from graft donor cells, obtained 180 days after TCRalphabeta/CD19-depleted stem cell transplant. The sequence came from a male patient aged 5 to 17 who had a stem cell transplant for acute lymphoblastic leukemia, so the T cells may come from the graft donor. The CDR3 nucleotides read TGTGCCAGCAGTTCATGGGAGACCCAGTACTTC. Its protein product is CASSSWETQYF.